Shown below are 32 T cell receptor beta chains from a single sample sequenced in a study of T cells in pancreatic ductal adenocarcinoma. The selected patients with pancreatic ductal adenocarcinoma had surgery but no neoadjuvant therapy. Data came from immunoSEQ multiplex PCR; TCRdb stores just in-frame clones and leaves some out. The sample shows around 31,000 clones, more than 80% of them seen only once. Sequenced input: PBMCs. Source of these receptors: a human donor with pancreatic ductal adenocarcinoma.

CDR3 DNA: TGTGCCAGCTCACCGGGACGTGGGGAAGAGCAGTTCTTC. This translates into CASSPGRGEEQFF. The chain carries TRBV18 and TRBJ2-1; the D call may be TRBD1 or TRBD2 (5 bases each). CDR3 size: 13 residues. The germline V and J ends were trimmed by 3 bases and 10 bases, with 13 bases remaining between them. The V gene's germline CDR1 is KGHSH and CDR2 LQKENI.

V gene TRBV28 combines with J gene TRBJ1-2, with 8 positions matching TRBD1. The CDR3 sequence is 15 residues long. Germline V gives CDR1 MDHEN, CDR2 SYDVKM. The J segment lost 7 bases and the V segment lost 3 bases, leaving 10 bases of the junction unmatched. CDR3 amino acids: CASSFVGQGAVGYTF. The CDR3 DNA is TGTGCCAGCAGTTTTGTGGGGCAGGGGGCGGTTGGCTACACCTTC.

The J gene is TRBJ1-2, the V gene TRBV6-5; the match to TRBD1 covers 8 bases. Germline V gene sequence: CDR1 MNHEY, CDR2 SVGAGI. The CDR3 totals 13 residues. V gave up 6 bases and J gave up 8 bases; unmatched junction bases: 8. Here the CDR3 DNA reads TGTGCCAGCAGGGCGGGACAGGTAGTCGGCTACACCTTC. Amino acids: CASRAGQVVGYTF.

The rearrangement joins TRBV6-5 to TRBJ2-1; possible D gene TRBD2, 5 bases. Germline V CDR1 and CDR2: MNHEY, SVGAGI. CDR3 length: 14 amino acids. With 6 bases removed from V and 2 bases from J, the gap between germline ends came to 11 bases. The CDR3 loop reads CASRVGVTYNEQFF. CDR3 nucleotide sequence: TGTGCCAGCAGGGTGGGAGTCACCTACAATGAGCAGTTCTTC.

The chain combines TRBV6-5 with TRBJ1-2, with 9 bases aligning to TRBD1. The V and J ends lost 2 bases and 6 bases, in that order; junction bases with no gene match: 10. Germline CDR1 MNHEY, CDR2 SVGAGI. The CDR3 contains 16 residues. CDR3 residues: CASSYGPRDRVHGYTF. In DNA form, the CDR3 reads TGTGCCAGCAGTTACGGGCCCCGGGACAGGGTCCATGGCTACACCTTC.

This clone was detected once. J is TRBJ2-1 and V is TRBV11-2, with TRBD2 identical over 14 bases. Germline lookup yields CDR1 SGHAT and CDR2 FQNNGV. The CDR3 consists of 17 residues. Trimming at V came to 5 bases and at J to 4 bases, leaving 7 bases not matched to a gene. The CDR3 loop reads CASSPRGTSGSYNEQFF. CDR3 DNA: TGTGCCAGCAGCCCCCGGGGGACTAGCGGGAGTTACAATGAGCAGTTCTTC. Together with reference TRBV11-2 and TRBJ2-1, the CDR3 gives the full variable domain: EAGVAQSPRYKIIEKRQSVAFWCNPISGHATLYWYQQILGQGPKLLIQFQNNGVVDDSQLPKDRFSAERLKGVDSTLKIQPAKLEDSAVYLCASSPRGTSGSYNEQFFGPGTRLTVL.

The chain is built from TRBV18 and TRBJ2-3; D is unclear. Germline values: CDR1 KGHSH, CDR2 LQKENI. V was cut by 4 bases and J by 5 bases, with 25 bases left in between. The CDR3 extends over 18 amino acids. The CDR3 sequence: CASSHNSYVTGREDTQYF. As DNA, the CDR3 is TGTGCCAGCTCACACAACTCGTACGTTACCGGCCGCGAAGATACGCAGTATTTT.

The gene calls are TRBV19 and TRBJ2-2; D might be TRBD2 (5 bases). The CDR3 contains 16 residues. The germline V and J ends were trimmed by 4 bases and 5 bases, with 17 bases remaining between them. CDR1 is LNHDA, CDR2 SQIVND, per germline (reference sequence). Here the CDR3 DNA reads TGTGCCAGTAGTAAGGACGGAAGAGGGTTGACCGGGGAGCTGTTTTTT. This gives the protein CASSKDGRGLTGELFF.

The V call is TRBV29-1, the J call TRBJ2-1; no reliable D call. This CDR3 has 14 residues. The V end was cut by 3 bases, the J end by 6 bases, with 15 bases between. Germline V gives CDR1 SQVTM, CDR2 ANQGSEA. This chain's CDR3 is CSVDGFNLRNEQFF. In DNA form, the CDR3 reads TGCAGCGTTGATGGGTTTAACCTTCGCAATGAGCAGTTCTTC.

The J gene is TRBJ2-7, the V gene TRBV27; perhaps TRBD1 as D (6 bases). This CDR3 has 13 residues. V was cut by 5 bases and J by 3 bases, with 11 bases left in between. Looked up from germline, CDR1 is MNHEY and CDR2 is SMNVEV (reference sequence). In nucleotides, the CDR3 is TGTGCCAGCAGTGTTCTACAGGGCTACGAGCAGTACTTC. Translation: CASSVLQGYEQYF.

The table lists this clone with a count of one. The chain has TRBV9 and TRBJ1-2; D ambiguous. Germline values: CDR1 SGDLS, CDR2 YYNGEE. The CDR3 spans 12 residues. V was clipped by 3 bases and J by 10 bases, with 13 bases between them. CDR3 in amino acids: CASSALRTVYTF. The CDR3 DNA follows: TGTGCCAGCAGCGCATTGAGGACCGTCTACACCTTC.

This chain uses TRBV14 with TRBJ2-1; 7 bases map to TRBD1. This CDR3 is 12 amino acids long. Per the germline V gene, CDR1 is SGHDN and CDR2 is FVKESK. V trimming: 3 bases; J trimming: 12 bases; junction bases outside the gene matches: 5. CDR3: CASSHRGRGQFF. CDR3 sequence (DNA): TGTGCCAGCAGCCATAGGGGGCGCGGGCAGTTCTTC.

This clone was seen once. The rearrangement joins TRBV19 to TRBJ2-7; TRBD2 might be the D (5 bases). The CDR3 has 16 amino acids. Germline CDR1 is LNHDA and CDR2 is SQIVND (reference sequence). The germline V and J ends were trimmed by 11 bases and 3 bases, with 26 bases remaining between them. The CDR3 DNA reads as TGTGCCTCGGAGCTGCCCCTTGGAGACTATCACTACGAGCAGTACTTC. Residues: CASELPLGDYHYEQYF.

CDR3 protein: CASSQGRDYGYTF. DNA of the CDR3: TGTGCCAGCAGCCAGGGTAGGGACTATGGCTACACCTTC. The rearrangement joins TRBV11-3 to TRBJ1-2, with a tentative D call TRBD1 (5 bases). The CDR3 covers 13 residues. Germline CDR1 is SGHNT and CDR2 is YENEEA. V shed 5 bases and J shed 3 bases, with 10 bases lying between them.

V is TRBV6-1 and J is TRBJ2-2; the match to TRBD2 covers 11 bases. The V gene end was trimmed by 4 bases and the J gene end by 7 bases; junction bases not matched to a gene: 14. The germline V gene encodes CDR1 MNHNS and CDR2 SASEGT. CDR3 length: 18 amino acids. CDR3 sequence reads: CASSGGVPGLAAFGELFF. As DNA, the CDR3 is TGTGCCAGCAGTGGGGGAGTCCCGGGACTAGCGGCCTTCGGGGAGCTGTTTTTT.

The chain employs TRBV7-9 and TRBJ1-4; D might be TRBD1 (6 bases). V was cut by 4 bases and J by 8 bases, with 14 bases left in between. This CDR3 contains 14 residues. Germline CDR1 SEHNR, CDR2 FQNEAQ (reference sequence). This CDR3 reads CASSSTGRGEKLFF. DNA of the CDR3: TGTGCCAGCAGCTCAACAGGGAGAGGGGAAAAACTGTTTTTT.

The chain joins TRBV18 to TRBJ2-3; TRBD2 aligns across 15 bases. This CDR3 has 18 amino acids. Germline CDR1 is KGHSH and CDR2 is LQKENI. V lost 0 bases, J lost 2 bases, and 3 bases stayed unmatched. CDR3 region: CASSPPGLAGGNTDTQYF. As DNA, the CDR3 is TGTGCCAGCTCACCACCGGGACTAGCGGGAGGTAACACAGATACGCAGTATTTT.

J is TRBJ1-3 and V is TRBV5-4; D is perhaps TRBD1 (5 bases). Germline loops: CDR1 SGHNT, CDR2 YYREEE (reference sequence). Trimming took off 0 bases at V and 4 bases at J, with 11 bases between the two ends. The CDR3 length is 15 residues. The CDR3 region has the DNA TGTGCCAGCAGCTTGGAGGCGGGACTCGGAAACACCATATATTTT. It codes for CASSLEAGLGNTIYF.

This clone was seen just once. The rearrangement links TRBV2 to TRBJ1-5; D is undetermined. This CDR3 has 15 amino acids. Trimming pared 4 bases from V and 2 bases from J, leaving 12 bases between. In germline, CDR1 is SNHLY, CDR2 FYNNEI. The CDR3 DNA reads TGTGCCAGCAGTGGGGAATTAGGCGGCAATCAGCCCCAGCATTTT. Its translation is CASSGELGGNQPQHF. Variable domain in full (rest from reference TRBV2 and TRBJ1-5): EPEVTQTPSHQVTQMGQEVILRCVPISNHLYFYWYRQILGQKVEFLVSFYNNEISEKSEIFDDQFSVERPDGSNFTLKIRSTKLEDSAMYFCASSGELGGNQPQHFGDGTRLSIL.

The chain couples TRBV27 to TRBJ2-7; D call uncertain. This CDR3 contains 15 residues. Germline V gives CDR1 MNHEY, CDR2 SMNVEV (reference sequence). V lost 4 bases to trimming and J lost 4 bases, with 17 bases between them. CDR3 in DNA: TGTGCCAGCAGTTGGGTGGGGAACCAACTATACGAGCAGTACTTC. Translation: CASSWVGNQLYEQYF.

The chain carries TRBV4-1 and TRBJ2-1, with 13 bases that match TRBD2. The CDR3 length is 17 residues. From germline, CDR1 is MGHRA and CDR2 YSYEKL. V was pared by 4 bases and J by 1 base, with 4 bases of the junction left unmatched. The CDR3, as DNA: TGCGCCAGCAGCCTACAGGGACTAGCGGGATCCTACAATGAGCAGTTCTTC. Translating gives CASSLQGLAGSYNEQFF.

The V call is TRBV7-2, the J call TRBJ2-3; D ambiguous. The V gene's germline CDR1 is SGHTA and CDR2 FQGNSA. Trimming cost V 1 base and J 6 bases, with 5 bases left between them. CDR3 length equals 12 residues. CDR3: CASSLGVDTQYF. The CDR3 nucleotides are TGTGCCAGCAGCTTAGGGGTGGATACGCAGTATTTT.

The J gene is TRBJ2-2, the V gene TRBV6-5, with D uncertain. Trimming took 5 bases from V and 4 from J, leaving 11 bases between them. The CDR3 is 14 residues long. The germline CDR1 and CDR2 sequences are MNHEY and SVGAGI. CDR3 in amino acids: CASSLSLGTGELFF. In DNA, the CDR3 is TGTGCCAGCAGTCTTTCCCTGGGCACCGGGGAGCTGTTTTTT.

The chain couples TRBV2 to TRBJ1-1; D unresolved. Per the germline V gene, CDR1 is SNHLY and CDR2 is FYNNEI. Trimming took 0 bases from V and 0 from J, leaving 8 bases between them. There are 15 residues in the CDR3. CDR3 region: CASSEALGVNTEAFF. The DNA for the CDR3 is TGTGCCAGCAGTGAAGCGCTTGGGGTGAACACTGAAGCTTTCTTT. Full variable domain (outside the CDR3, taken from reference TRBV2 and TRBJ1-1): EPEVTQTPSHQVTQMGQEVILRCVPISNHLYFYWYRQILGQKVEFLVSFYNNEISEKSEIFDDQFSVERPDGSNFTLKIRSTKLEDSAMYFCASSEALGVNTEAFFGQGTRLTVV.

In DNA, the CDR3 is TGTGCCAGCAGCTCCCTAGCGGGGTTGCACACAGATACGCAGTATTTT. It codes for CASSSLAGLHTDTQYF. The rearrangement joins TRBV14 to TRBJ2-3, with 9 bases fitting TRBD2. Germline CDR1 reads SGHDN; CDR2 reads FVKESK. This CDR3 is built from 16 residues. Germline trimming cut 5 bases from V and 2 bases from J; bases unmatched to any gene: 8.

The rearrangement joins TRBV6-5 to TRBJ1-1; D unclear. The CDR3 spans 13 residues. Trimming took 6 bases from V and 7 from J, leaving 15 bases between them. The germline gives CDR1 MNHEY, CDR2 SVGAGI. The CDR3: CASRSKGPGEAFF. The CDR3 DNA is TGTGCCAGCAGGTCCAAGGGCCCCGGTGAAGCTTTCTTT.

The rearrangement joins TRBV7-9 to TRBJ2-1; 7 nucleotides align to TRBD2. The CDR3 length is 14 residues. CDR1 SEHNR and CDR2 FQNEAQ come from the germline V gene (reference sequence). V was pared by 5 bases and J by 0 bases, with 1 base of the junction left unmatched. This chain's CDR3 is CASSREASYNEQFF. Here the CDR3 DNA reads TGTGCCAGCAGCCGGGAGGCCTCCTACAATGAGCAGTTCTTC.

This chain uses TRBV5-1 with TRBJ2-3; D is uncertain. The germline gives CDR1 SGHRS, CDR2 YFSETQ. CDR3 size: 15 residues. Trimming pared 4 bases from V and 4 bases from J, leaving 16 bases between. The chain's CDR3 is CASSPEGLRADTQYF. DNA for the CDR3: TGCGCCAGCAGCCCGGAAGGCCTTCGGGCAGATACGCAGTATTTT.

This clone was detected once. The chain couples TRBV9 to TRBJ2-2; D is undetermined. CDR1 and CDR2 from the germline V gene are SGDLS and YYNGEE. The CDR3 is 14 amino acids. V was shortened by 4 bases and J by 1 base, with 8 bases between the two germline ends. The chain's CDR3 is CASSPLGNTGELFF. The CDR3 nucleotides are TGTGCCAGCAGCCCACTGGGGAACACCGGGGAGCTGTTTTTT. The complete variable domain, with remaining parts taken from reference TRBV9 and TRBJ2-2, reads DSGVTQTPKHLITATGQRVTLRCSPRSGDLSVYWYQQSLDQGLQFLIQYYNGEERAKGNILERFSAQQFPDLHSELNLSSLELGDSALYFCASSPLGNTGELFFGEGSRLTVL.

The V gene is TRBV6-6, the J gene TRBJ2-1; D might be TRBD2 (5 bases). V lost 2 bases, J lost 7 bases, and 15 bases lay in between. There are 15 residues in the CDR3. Germline V gene data show CDR1 as MNHNY and CDR2 as SVGAGI (reference sequence). CDR3 sequence: CASSYPLGSENEQFF. As DNA, the CDR3 is TGTGCCAGCAGTTACCCCCTGGGGAGCGAGAATGAGCAGTTCTTC.

This chain links TRBV7-9 with TRBJ2-1; 13 bases are a match to TRBD2. V was pared by 5 bases and J by 0 bases, with 4 bases of the junction left unmatched. CDR3 length equals 17 residues. Germline V gene lookup returns CDR1 SEHNR and CDR2 FQNEAQ (reference sequence). CDR3 amino acids: CASSGTSGISSYNEQFF. In DNA form, the CDR3 reads TGTGCCAGCAGCGGGACTAGCGGGATTAGCTCCTACAATGAGCAGTTCTTC.

The sample holds one count of this clone. The J gene is TRBJ2-1, the V gene TRBV6-5, with D perhaps TRBD1 (5 bases). Germline lookup yields CDR1 MNHEY and CDR2 SVGAGI. This CDR3 comprises 16 residues. Trimming took off 0 bases at V and 7 bases at J, with 16 bases between the two ends. CDR3 in DNA: TGTGCCAGCAGTTACTCGACACCATCCAAGGGGAATGAGCAGTTCTTC. This sequence encodes CASSYSTPSKGNEQFF.